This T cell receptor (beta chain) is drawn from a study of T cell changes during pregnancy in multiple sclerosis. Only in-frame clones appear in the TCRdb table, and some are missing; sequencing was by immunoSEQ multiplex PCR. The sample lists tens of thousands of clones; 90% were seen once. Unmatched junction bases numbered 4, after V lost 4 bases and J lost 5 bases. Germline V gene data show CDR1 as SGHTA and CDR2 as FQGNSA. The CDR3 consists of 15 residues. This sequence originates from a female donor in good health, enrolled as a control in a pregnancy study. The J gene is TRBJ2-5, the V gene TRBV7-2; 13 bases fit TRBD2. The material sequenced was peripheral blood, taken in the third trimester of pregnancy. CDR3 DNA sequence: TGTGCCAGCAGCTCCCTACTAGCGGGGGGGGAGACCCAGTACTTC. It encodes CASSSLLAGGETQYF.